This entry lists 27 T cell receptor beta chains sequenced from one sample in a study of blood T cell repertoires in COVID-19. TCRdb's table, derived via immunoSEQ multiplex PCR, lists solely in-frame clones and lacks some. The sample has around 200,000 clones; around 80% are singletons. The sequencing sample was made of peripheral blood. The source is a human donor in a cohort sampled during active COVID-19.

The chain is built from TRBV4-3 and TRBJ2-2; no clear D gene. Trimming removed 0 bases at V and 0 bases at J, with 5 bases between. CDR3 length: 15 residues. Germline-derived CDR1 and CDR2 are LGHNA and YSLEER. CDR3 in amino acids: CASSQDQTNTGELFF. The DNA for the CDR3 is TGCGCCAGCAGCCAAGACCAGACGAACACCGGGGAGCTGTTTTTT.

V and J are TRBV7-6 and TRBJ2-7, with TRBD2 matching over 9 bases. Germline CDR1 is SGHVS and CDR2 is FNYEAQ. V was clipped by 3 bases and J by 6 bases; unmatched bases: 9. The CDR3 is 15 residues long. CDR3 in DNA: TGTGCCAGCAGCTTTGCCGGGACTAGCAGTTCCGAGCAGTACTTC. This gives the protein CASSFAGTSSSEQYF.

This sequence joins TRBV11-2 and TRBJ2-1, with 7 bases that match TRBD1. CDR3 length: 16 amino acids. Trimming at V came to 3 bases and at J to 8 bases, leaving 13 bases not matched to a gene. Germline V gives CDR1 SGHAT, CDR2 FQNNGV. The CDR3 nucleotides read TGTGCCAGCAGCTTTCACAGGGGTTTTAAAGTCGATGAGCAGTTCTTC. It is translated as CASSFHRGFKVDEQFF.

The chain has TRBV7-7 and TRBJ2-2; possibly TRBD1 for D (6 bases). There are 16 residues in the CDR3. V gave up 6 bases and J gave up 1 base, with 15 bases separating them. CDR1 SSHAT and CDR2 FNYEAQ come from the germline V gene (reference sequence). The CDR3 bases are TGTGCCAGCAGTCTGACGGGACACAAGAACACCGGGGAGCTGTTTTTT. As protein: CASSLTGHKNTGELFF.

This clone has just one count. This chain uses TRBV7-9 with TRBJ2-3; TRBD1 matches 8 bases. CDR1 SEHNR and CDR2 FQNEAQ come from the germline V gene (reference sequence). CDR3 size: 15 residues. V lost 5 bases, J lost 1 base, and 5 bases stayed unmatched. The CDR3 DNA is TGTGCCAGCAGCCGCCAGGGGGCCCGCACAGATACGCAGTATTTT. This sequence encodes CASSRQGARTDTQYF.

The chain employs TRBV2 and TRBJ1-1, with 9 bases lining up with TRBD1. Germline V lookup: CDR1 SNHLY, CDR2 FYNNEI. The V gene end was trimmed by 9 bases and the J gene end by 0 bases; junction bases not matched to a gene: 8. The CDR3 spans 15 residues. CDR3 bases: TGTGCCAGTCGGACAGGGGCGGGGATGAACACTGAAGCTTTCTTT. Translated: CASRTGAGMNTEAFF.

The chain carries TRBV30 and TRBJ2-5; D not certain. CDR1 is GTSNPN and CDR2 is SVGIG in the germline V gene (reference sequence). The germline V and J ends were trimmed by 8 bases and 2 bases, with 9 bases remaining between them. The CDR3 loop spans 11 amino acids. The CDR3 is CARRPQETQYF. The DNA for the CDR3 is TGTGCCCGGCGGCCTCAAGAGACCCAGTACTTC.

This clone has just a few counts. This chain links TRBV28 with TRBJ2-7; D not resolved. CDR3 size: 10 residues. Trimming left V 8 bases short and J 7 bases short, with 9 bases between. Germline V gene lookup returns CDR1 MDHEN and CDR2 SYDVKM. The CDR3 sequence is CASGRAEQYF. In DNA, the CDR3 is TGTGCCAGCGGGCGTGCGGAGCAGTACTTC.

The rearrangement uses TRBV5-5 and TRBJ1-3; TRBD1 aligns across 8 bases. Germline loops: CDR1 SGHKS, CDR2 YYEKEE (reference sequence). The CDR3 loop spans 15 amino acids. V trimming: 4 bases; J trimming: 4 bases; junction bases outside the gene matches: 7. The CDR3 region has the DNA TGTGCCAGCAGCCAAGACAGGGGTTGGGGAAACACCATATATTTT. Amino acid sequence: CASSQDRGWGNTIYF. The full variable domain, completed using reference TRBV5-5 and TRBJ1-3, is DAGVTQSPTHLIKTRGQQVTLRCSPISGHKSVSWYQQVLGQGPQFIFQYYEKEERGRGNFPDRFSARQFPNYSSELNVNALLLGDSALYLCASSQDRGWGNTIYFGEGSWLTVV.

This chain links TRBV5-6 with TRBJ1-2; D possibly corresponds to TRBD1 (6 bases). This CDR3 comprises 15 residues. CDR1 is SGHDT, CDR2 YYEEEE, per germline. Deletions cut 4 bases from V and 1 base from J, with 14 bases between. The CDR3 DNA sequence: TGTGCCAGCAGCCCTAGGGGCAGGGGTAACTATGGCTACACCTTC. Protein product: CASSPRGRGNYGYTF.

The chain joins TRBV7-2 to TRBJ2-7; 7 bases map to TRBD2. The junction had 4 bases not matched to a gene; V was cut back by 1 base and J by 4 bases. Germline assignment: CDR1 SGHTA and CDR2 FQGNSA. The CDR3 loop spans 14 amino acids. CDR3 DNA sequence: TGTGCCAGCAGCTTAGAAAGGGGAGGGTACGAGCAGTACTTC. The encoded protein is CASSLERGGYEQYF.

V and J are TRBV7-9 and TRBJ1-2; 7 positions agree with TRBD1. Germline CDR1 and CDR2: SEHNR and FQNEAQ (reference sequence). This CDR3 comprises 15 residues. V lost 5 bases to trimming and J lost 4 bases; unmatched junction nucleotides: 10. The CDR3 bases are TGTGCCAGCAGCCCGAGGACAGGCATCGGCTATGGCTACACCTTC. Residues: CASSPRTGIGYGYTF.

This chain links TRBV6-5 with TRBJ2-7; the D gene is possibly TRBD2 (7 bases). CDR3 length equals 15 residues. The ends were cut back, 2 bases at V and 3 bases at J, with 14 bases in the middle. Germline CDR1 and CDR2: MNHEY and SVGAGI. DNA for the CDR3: TGTGCCAGCAGTTACAGGGGCGGGGGCCTCTACGAGCAGTACTTC. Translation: CASSYRGGGLYEQYF.

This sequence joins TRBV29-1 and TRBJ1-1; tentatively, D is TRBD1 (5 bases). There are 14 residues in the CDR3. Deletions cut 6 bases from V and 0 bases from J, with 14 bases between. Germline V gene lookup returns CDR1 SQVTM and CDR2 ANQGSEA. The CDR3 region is CSVGKTEMNTEAFF. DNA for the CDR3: TGCAGCGTAGGAAAGACAGAAATGAACACTGAAGCTTTCTTT.

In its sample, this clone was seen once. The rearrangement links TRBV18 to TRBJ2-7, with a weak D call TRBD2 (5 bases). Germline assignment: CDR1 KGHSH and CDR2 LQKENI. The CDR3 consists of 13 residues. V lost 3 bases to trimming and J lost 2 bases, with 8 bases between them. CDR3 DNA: TGTGCCAGCTCACCCCGGACTCCCTACGAGCAGTACTTC. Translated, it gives CASSPRTPYEQYF.

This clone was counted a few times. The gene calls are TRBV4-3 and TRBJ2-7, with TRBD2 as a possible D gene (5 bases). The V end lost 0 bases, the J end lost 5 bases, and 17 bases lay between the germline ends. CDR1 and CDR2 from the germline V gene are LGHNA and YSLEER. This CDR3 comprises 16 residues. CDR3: CASSQDLGLSGNEQYF. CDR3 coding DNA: TGCGCCAGCAGCCAAGATTTAGGACTTTCCGGAAACGAGCAGTACTTC.

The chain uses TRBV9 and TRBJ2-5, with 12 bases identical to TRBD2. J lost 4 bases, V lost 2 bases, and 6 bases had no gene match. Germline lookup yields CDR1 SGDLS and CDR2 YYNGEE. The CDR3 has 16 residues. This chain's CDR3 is CASSVAGGLAGETQYF. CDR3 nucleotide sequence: TGTGCCAGCAGCGTGGCCGGGGGACTAGCGGGAGAGACCCAGTACTTC.

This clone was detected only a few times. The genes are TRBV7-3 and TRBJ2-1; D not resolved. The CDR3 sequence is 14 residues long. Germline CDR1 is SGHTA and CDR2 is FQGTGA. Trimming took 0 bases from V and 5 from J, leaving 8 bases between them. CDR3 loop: CASSLTFYDNEQFF. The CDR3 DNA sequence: TGTGCCAGCAGCTTAACCTTCTACGACAATGAGCAGTTCTTC.

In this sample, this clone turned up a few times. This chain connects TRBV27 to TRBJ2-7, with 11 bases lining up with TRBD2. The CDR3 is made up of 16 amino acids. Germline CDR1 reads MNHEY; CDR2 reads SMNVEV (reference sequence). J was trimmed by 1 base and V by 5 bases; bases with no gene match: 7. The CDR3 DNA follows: TGTGCCAGCAGTGGACAAGGGACTAGCGGTTCCTACGAGCAGTACTTC. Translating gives CASSGQGTSGSYEQYF.

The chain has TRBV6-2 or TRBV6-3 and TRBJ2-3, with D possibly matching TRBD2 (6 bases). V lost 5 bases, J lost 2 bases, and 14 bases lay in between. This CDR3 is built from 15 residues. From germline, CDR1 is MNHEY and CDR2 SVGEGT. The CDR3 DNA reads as TGTGCCAGCAGTCCAAATAGCGGTCCCACAGATACGCAGTATTTT. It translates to CASSPNSGPTDTQYF.

CDR3 DNA sequence: TGCGCCAGCAGCTTGTCAGGGGATAATGAAAAACTGTTTTTT. Amino acids: CASSLSGDNEKLFF. The genes are TRBV5-1 and TRBJ1-4; D possibly corresponds to TRBD1 (6 bases). The V end was cut by 1 base, the J end by 4 bases, with 8 bases between. The CDR3 covers 14 residues. Per the germline V gene, CDR1 is SGHRS and CDR2 is YFSETQ.

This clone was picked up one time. The DNA of the CDR3 is TGTGCCACATTCTCGAGGACTAGCGGCCCCTACGAGCAGTACTTC. Translated: CATFSRTSGPYEQYF. The chain couples TRBV27 to TRBJ2-7; 10 positions agree with TRBD2. V was clipped by 10 bases and J by 2 bases; unmatched bases: 11. CDR3 length equals 15 residues. Germline lookup yields CDR1 MNHEY and CDR2 SMNVEV (reference sequence).

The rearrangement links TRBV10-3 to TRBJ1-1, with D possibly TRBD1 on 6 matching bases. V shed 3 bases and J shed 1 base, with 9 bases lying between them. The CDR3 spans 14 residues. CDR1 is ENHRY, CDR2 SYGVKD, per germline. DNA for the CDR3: TGTGCCATCAGTGAACAGGGAAAGAACACTGAAGCTTTCTTT. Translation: CAISEQGKNTEAFF.

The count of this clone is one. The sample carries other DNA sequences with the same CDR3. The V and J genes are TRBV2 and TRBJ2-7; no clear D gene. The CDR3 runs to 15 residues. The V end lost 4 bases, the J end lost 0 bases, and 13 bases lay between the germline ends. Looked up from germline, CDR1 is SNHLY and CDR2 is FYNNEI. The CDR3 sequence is CASSVNGVSSYEQYF. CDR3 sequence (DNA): TGTGCCAGCAGTGTGAACGGAGTGAGCTCCTACGAGCAGTACTTC.

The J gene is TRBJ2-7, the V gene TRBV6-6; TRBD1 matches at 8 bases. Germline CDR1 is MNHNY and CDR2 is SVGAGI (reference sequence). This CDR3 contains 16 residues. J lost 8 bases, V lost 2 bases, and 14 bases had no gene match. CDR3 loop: CASSYGRQGWAFQQYF. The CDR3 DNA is TGTGCCAGCAGTTACGGACGACAGGGGTGGGCATTCCAGCAGTACTTC.

CDR3 nucleotide sequence: TGTGCCAGCAGAGCCCGGGCAGGGGCGCGAGGAAACACCATATATTTT. It codes for CASRARAGARGNTIYF. The chain uses TRBV28 and TRBJ1-3; D is perhaps TRBD1 (6 bases). This CDR3 region has 16 residues. With 6 bases removed from V and 4 bases from J, the gap between germline ends came to 19 bases. The germline CDR1 and CDR2 sequences are MDHEN and SYDVKM.

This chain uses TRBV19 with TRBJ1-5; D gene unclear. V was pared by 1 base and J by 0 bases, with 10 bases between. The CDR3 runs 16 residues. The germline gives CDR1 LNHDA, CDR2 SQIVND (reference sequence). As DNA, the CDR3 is TGTGCCAGTAGTATAGGTGCGGGTTATAGCAATCAGCCCCAGCATTTT. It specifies CASSIGAGYSNQPQHF.